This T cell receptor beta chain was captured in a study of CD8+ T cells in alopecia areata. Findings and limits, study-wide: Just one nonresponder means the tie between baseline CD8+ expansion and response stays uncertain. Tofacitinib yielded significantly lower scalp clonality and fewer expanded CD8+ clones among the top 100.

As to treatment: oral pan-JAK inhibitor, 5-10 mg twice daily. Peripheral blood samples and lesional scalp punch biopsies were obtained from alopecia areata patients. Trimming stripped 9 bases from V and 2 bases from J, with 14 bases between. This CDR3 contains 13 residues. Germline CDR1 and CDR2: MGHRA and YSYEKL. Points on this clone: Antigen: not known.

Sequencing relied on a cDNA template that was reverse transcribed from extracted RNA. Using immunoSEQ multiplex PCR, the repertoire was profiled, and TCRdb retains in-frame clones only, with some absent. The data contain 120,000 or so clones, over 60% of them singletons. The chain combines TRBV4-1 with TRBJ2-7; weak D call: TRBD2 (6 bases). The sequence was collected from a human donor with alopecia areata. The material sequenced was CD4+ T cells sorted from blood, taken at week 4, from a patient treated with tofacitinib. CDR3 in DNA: TGCGCCAGTCGGGGGTCCTCAACCTACGAGCAGTACTTC. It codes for CASRGSSTYEQYF.